This TCR beta chain appears in the sequencing data of a study of T cells in narcolepsy. Study summary: Patients with NT1 or NT2 and healthy control donors were enrolled.

V was clipped by 3 bases and J by 2 bases; unmatched bases: 5. Germline V gives CDR1 SGHNT, CDR2 YYREEE (reference sequence). The CDR3 covers 15 residues. The data were produced by immunoSEQ multiplex PCR, yet TCRdb's version contains in-frame clones alone and is incomplete. The sample records tens of thousands of clones, approximately 82% being singletons. Study results and limitations: Comparing one patient's CSF and blood CD4+ clonotypes highlighted HCRT- and TRIB2-specific autoreactive clonotypes. Autoreactive clone sequences were missing from some blood memory CD4+ repertoires. Reportedly, autoreactive clonotypes were serially detected in patients' blood but not controls'.

Concerning this clone: What it recognizes is unknown.

The sequencing sample was made of CD45RA- memory CD4+ T cells from PBMCs. The clonotype originates from a human donor with narcolepsy. The chain joins TRBV5-4 to TRBJ2-3; TRBD2 matches 8 bases. For the CDR3, the DNA is TGTGCCAGCAGCTCAGCGGGGGTGCTCACAGATACGCAGTATTTT. Translated: CASSSAGVLTDTQYF.